The subject of this entry is one TCR beta chain. One Seattle source followed patients from active infection through their disease course. Germline V gene data show CDR1 as SGHNT and CDR2 as YYREEE (reference sequence). After removal of 0 bases from V and 4 bases from J, the junction contained 6 bases not matched to a gene. The CDR3 extends over 16 amino acids. How the authors handled the data: Amplified reference gene primers provided the basis for estimating nucleated cell counts. Profiled with immunoSEQ multiplex PCR; TCRdb holds only in-frame clones, not every one. That table is the source of V, J and clone size, and D and trimming were worked out from the DNA. The table includes approximately 300,000 clones, around 89% detected once. This record belongs to a study of blood T cell repertoires in COVID-19. Study summary: Nucleic acid was either cDNA or gDNA, and it came from T cells, B-cell-depleted T cells, or PBMCs.

The genes are TRBV5-4 and TRBJ2-2; 7 nucleotides align to TRBD1. Sequencing was done on a sample of peripheral blood. The origin of this receptor is a woman in her 50s with COVID-19, enrolled during active disease. The DNA for the CDR3 is TGTGCCAGCAGCTTGGGGACCGACAGGGTCACCGGGGAGCTGTTTTTT. Its translation is CASSLGTDRVTGELFF.